The sequence of this TCR beta chain was determined in a study of blood T cell repertoires in COVID-19. Study background: T cells, B-cell-depleted T cells, or PBMCs supplied cDNA or gDNA.

TCRdb's copy holds only in-frame clones and misses some; the assay was immunoSEQ multiplex PCR. This table holds roughly 18,000 clones, 70% to 85% found once. The CDR3 has 14 amino acids. Per the germline V gene, CDR1 is SGHTA and CDR2 is FQGNSA. V shed 0 bases, J shed 9 bases, and the junction held 5 bases outside the gene matches. Sequenced material: peripheral blood. The chain joins TRBV7-2 to TRBJ2-1; 7 nucleotides align to TRBD2. The receptor was derived from a human donor in a cohort sampled during active COVID-19. This CDR3 reads CASSLAAGVSEQFF. The CDR3 DNA is TGTGCCAGCAGCTTAGCTGCGGGAGTTAGTGAGCAGTTCTTC.